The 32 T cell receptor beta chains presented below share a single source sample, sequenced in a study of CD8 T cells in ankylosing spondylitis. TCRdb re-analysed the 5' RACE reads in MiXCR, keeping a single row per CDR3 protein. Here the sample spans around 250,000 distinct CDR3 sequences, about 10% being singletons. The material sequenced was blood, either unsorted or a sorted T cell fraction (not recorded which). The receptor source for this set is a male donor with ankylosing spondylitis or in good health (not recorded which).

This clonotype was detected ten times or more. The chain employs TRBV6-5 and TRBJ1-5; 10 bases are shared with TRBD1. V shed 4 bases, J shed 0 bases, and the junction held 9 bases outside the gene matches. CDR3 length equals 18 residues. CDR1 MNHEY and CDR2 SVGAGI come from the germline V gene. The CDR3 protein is CASSSSGQGDYSNQPQHF. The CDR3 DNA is TGTGCCAGCAGTTCCTCCGGACAGGGGGATTATAGCAATCAGCCCCAGCATTTT.

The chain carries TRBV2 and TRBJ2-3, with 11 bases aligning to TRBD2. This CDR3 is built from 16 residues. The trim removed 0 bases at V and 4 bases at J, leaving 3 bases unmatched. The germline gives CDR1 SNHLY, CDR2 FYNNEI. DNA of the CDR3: TGTGCCAGCAGTGAAGCGGTAGCGGGAGGGGCAGATACGCAGTATTTT. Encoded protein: CASSEAVAGGADTQYF.

The CDR3 region has the DNA TGCAGCGCTCGGTGGTCCTACAATGAGCAGTTCTTC. It encodes CSARWSYNEQFF. The V gene is TRBV29-1, the J gene TRBJ2-1, with no clear D. This CDR3 has 12 residues. The V gene's germline CDR1 is SQVTM and CDR2 ANQGSEA. V was pared by 7 bases and J by 1 base, with 8 bases between.

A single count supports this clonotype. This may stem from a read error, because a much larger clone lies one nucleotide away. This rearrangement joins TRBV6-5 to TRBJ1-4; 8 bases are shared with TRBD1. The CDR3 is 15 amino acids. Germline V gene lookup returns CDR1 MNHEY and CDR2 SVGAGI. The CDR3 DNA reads TGTACCAGCAGTTGGTCGACAGGGGAGGGTGAAAAACTGTTTTTT. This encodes CTSSWSTGEGEKLFF.

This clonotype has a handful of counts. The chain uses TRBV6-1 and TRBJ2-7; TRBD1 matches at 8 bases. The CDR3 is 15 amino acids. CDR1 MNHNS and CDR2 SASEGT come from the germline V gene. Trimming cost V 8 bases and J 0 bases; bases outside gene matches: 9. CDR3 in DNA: TGTGCCAGCCTCCCAAGCAGGGGGCCCTCCTACGAGCAGTACTTC. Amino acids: CASLPSRGPSYEQYF.

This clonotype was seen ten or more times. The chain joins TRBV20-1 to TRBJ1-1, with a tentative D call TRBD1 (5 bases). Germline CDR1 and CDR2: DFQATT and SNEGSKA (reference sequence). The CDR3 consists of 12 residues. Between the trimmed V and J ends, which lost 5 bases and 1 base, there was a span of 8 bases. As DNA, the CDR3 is TGCAGTGCTGGGACGGGGAACACTGAAGCTTTCTTT. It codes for CSAGTGNTEAFF.

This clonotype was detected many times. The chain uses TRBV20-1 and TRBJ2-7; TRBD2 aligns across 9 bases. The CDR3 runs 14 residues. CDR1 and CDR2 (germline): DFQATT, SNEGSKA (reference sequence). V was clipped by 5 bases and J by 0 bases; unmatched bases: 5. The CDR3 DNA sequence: TGCAGTGCTGCGGGGGGGCCAAGCTCCTACGAGCAGTACTTC. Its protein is CSAAGGPSSYEQYF.

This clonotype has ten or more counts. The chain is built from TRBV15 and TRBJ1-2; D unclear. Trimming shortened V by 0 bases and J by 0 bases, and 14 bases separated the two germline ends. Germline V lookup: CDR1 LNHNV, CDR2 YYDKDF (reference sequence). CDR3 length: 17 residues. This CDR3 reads CATSRDLFEGANYGYTF. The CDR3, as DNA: TGTGCCACCAGCAGAGATTTATTCGAGGGAGCTAACTATGGCTACACCTTC.

This CDR3 is CASRSLDRENTEAFF. The CDR3 bases are TGTGCCAGCAGATCATTAGACAGGGAGAACACTGAAGCTTTCTTT. The V call is TRBV12-3 or TRBV12-4, the J call TRBJ1-1, with 7 bases matching TRBD1. The V and J ends lost 6 bases and 1 base, in that order; junction bases with no gene match: 8. The CDR3 has 15 amino acids.

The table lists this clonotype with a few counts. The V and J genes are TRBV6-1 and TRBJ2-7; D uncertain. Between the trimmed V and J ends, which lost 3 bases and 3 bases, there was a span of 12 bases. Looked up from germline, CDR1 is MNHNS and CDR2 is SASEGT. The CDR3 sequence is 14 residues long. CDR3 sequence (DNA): TGTGCCAGCAGTGACAGGCGGTTGCACTACGAGCAGTACTTC. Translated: CASSDRRLHYEQYF.

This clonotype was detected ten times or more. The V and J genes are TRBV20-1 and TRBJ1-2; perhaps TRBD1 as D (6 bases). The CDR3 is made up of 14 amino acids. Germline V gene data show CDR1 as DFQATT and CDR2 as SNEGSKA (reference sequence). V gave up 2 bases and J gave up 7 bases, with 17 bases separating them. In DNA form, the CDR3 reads TGCAGTGCTAGAAAGGGGGAAGAGGAGATTGGCTACACCTTC. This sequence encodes CSARKGEEEIGYTF.

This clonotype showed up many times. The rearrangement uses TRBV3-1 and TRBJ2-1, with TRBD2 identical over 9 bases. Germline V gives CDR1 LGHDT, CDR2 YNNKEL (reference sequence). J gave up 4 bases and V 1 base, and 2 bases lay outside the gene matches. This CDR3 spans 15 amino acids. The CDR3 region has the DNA TGTGCCAGCAGCCAAGCCCTAGCGGGGTACAATGAGCAGTTCTTC. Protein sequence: CASSQALAGYNEQFF.

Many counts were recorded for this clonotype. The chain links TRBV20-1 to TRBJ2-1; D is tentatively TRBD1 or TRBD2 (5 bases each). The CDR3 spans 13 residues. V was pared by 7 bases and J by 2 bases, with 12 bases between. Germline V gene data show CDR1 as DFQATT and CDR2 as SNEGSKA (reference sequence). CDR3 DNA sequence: TGCAGTGTCCAGGGACCCACCTACAATGAGCAGTTCTTC. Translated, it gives CSVQGPTYNEQFF.

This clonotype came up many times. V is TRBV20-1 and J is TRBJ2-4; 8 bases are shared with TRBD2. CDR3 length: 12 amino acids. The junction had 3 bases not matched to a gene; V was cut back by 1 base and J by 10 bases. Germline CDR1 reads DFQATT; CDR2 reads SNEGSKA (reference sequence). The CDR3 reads CSARVTGGIQYF. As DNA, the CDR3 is TGCAGTGCTAGAGTTACGGGAGGGATTCAGTACTTC.

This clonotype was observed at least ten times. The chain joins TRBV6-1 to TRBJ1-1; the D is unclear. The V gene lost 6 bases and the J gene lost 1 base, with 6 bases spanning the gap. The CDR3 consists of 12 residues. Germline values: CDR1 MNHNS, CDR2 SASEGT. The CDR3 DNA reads TGTGCCAGCAGGGGCCAGAACACTGAAGCTTTCTTT. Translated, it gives CASRGQNTEAFF.

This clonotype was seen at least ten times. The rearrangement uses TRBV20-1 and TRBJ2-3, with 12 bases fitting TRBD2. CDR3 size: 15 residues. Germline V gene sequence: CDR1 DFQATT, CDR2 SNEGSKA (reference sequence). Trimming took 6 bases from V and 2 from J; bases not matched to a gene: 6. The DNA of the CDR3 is TGCAGTGCGTGGACTAGCGGGGCTATCACAGATACGCAGTATTTT. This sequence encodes CSAWTSGAITDTQYF.

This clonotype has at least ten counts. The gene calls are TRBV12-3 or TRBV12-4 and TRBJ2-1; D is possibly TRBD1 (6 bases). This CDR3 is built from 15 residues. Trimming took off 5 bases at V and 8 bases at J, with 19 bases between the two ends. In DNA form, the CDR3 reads TGTGCCAGCAGTCCGTCCGGGACATTCATCGATGAGCAGTTCTTC. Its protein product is CASSPSGTFIDEQFF.

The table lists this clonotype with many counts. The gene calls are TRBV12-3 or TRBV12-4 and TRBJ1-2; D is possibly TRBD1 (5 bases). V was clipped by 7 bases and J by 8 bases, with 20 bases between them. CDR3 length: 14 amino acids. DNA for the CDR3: TGTGCCAGCACCTTAATTGGGGGGGGAGGAGGCTACACCTTC. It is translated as CASTLIGGGGGYTF.

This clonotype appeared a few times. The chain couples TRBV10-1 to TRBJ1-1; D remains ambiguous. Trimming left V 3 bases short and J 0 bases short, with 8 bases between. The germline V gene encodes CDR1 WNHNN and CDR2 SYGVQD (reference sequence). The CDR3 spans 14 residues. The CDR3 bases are TGCGCCAGCAGTGACGGCGGAGTGAACACTGAAGCTTTCTTT. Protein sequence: CASSDGGVNTEAFF.

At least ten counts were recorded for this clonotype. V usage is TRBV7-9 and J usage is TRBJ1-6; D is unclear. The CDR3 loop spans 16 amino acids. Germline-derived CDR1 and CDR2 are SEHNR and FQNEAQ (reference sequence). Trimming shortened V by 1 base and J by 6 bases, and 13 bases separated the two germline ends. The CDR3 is CASSLVTPVPNSPLHF. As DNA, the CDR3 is TGTGCCAGCAGCTTAGTCACCCCCGTGCCTAATTCACCCCTCCACTTT. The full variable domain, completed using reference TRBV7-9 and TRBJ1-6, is DTGVSQNPRHKITKRGQNVTFRCDPISEHNRLYWYRQTLGQGPEFLTYFQNEAQLEKSRLLSDRFSAERPKGSFSTLEIQRTEQGDSAMYLCASSLVTPVPNSPLHFGNGTRLTVT.

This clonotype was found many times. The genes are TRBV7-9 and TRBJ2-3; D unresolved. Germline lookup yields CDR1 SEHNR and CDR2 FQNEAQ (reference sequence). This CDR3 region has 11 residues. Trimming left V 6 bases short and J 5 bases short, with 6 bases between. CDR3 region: CASSPRDTQYF. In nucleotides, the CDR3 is TGTGCCAGCAGTCCCAGAGATACGCAGTATTTT.

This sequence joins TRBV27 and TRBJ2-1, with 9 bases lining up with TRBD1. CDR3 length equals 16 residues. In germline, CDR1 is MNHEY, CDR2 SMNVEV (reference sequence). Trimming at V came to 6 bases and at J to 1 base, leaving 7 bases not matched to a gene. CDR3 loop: CASSQGQGGSYNEQFF. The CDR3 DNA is TGTGCCAGCAGCCAGGGACAGGGAGGGTCCTACAATGAGCAGTTCTTC.

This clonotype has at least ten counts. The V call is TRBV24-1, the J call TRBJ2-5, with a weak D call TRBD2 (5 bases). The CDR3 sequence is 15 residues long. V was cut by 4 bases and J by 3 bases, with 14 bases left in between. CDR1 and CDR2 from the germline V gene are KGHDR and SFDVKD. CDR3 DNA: TGTGCCACCAGTGACTCCGGGCGGGTTGAAGAGACCCAGTACTTC. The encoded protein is CATSDSGRVEETQYF.

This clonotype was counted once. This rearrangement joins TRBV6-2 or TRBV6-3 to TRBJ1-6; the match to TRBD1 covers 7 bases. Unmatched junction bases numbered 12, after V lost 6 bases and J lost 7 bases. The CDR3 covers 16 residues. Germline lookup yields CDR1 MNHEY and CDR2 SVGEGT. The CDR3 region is CASSPAGQGGNSPLHF. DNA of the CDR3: TGTGCCAGCAGCCCGGCCGGGCAGGGGGGCAATTCACCCCTCCACTTT.

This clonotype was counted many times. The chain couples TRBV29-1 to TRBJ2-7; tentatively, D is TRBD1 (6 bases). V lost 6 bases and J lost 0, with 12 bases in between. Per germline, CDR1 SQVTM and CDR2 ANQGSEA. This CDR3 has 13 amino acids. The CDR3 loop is CSVLKDSSYEQYF. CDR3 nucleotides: TGCAGCGTACTCAAGGACAGCTCCTACGAGCAGTACTTC.

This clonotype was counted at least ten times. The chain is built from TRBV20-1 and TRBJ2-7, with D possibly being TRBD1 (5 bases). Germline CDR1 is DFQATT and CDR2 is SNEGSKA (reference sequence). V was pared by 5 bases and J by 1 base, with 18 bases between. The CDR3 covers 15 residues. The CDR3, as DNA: TGCAGTGCTTTAGACCCGGACACCTCTTCCTACGAGCAGTACTTC. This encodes CSALDPDTSSYEQYF.

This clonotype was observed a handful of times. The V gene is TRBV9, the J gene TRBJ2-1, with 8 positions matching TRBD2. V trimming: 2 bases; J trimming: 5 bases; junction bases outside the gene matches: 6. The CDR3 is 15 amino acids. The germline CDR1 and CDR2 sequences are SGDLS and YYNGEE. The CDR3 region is CASSVGLVLDNEQFF. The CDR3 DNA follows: TGTGCCAGCAGCGTGGGACTAGTCCTCGACAATGAGCAGTTCTTC.

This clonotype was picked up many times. CDR3 sequence (DNA): TGTGCCAGCAGCTTACTAGATGGCCGTGAGACCCAGTACTTC. Translation gives CASSLLDGRETQYF. The chain couples TRBV11-2 to TRBJ2-5; D is undetermined. V dropped 2 bases and J dropped 5 bases, with 12 bases sitting between them. This CDR3 contains 14 residues. Per germline, CDR1 SGHAT and CDR2 FQNNGV. Full variable domain (missing parts from reference TRBV11-2 and TRBJ2-5): EAGVAQSPRYKIIEKRQSVAFWCNPISGHATLYWYQQILGQGPKLLIQFQNNGVVDDSQLPKDRFSAERLKGVDSTLKIQPAKLEDSAVYLCASSLLDGRETQYFGPGTRLLVL.

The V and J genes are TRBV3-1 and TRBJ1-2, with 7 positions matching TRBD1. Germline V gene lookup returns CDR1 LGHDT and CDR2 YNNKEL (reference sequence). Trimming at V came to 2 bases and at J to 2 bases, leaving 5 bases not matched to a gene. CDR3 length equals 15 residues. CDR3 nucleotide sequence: TGTGCCAGCAGCCAATGGGGACAGATCAACTATGGCTACACCTTC. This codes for CASSQWGQINYGYTF.

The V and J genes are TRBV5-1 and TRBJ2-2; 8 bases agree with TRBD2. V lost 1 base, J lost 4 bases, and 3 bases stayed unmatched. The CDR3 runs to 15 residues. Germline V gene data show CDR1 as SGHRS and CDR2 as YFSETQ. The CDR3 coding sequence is TGCGCCAGCAGCTTGACGGGACTAGGCACCGGGGAGCTGTTTTTT. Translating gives CASSLTGLGTGELFF.

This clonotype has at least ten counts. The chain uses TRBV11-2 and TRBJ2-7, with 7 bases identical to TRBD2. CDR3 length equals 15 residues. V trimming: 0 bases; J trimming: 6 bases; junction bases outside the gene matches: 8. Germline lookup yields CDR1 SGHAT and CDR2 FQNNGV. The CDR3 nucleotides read TGTGCCAGCAGCTTAGAAATAGCGGGTCCTACCGAGCAGTACTTC. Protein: CASSLEIAGPTEQYF.

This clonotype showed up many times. The chain's CDR3 is CASSFKGLPDTQYF. The CDR3 coding sequence is TGTGCCAGCAGTTTTAAAGGGCTTCCAGATACGCAGTATTTT. The chain combines TRBV28 with TRBJ2-3; no reliable D call. The CDR3 is 14 amino acids. CDR1 and CDR2 from the germline V gene are MDHEN and SYDVKM. Trimming left V 3 bases short and J 4 bases short, with 11 bases between.